The 17 T cell receptor beta chains reported below all come from one sample, sequenced in a study of neurological immune-mediated disorders (dated by TCRdb to about 2019). Libraries were built with 5' RACE. Data came from an Illumina HiSeq 2500. In-frame beta chains were kept once TCRdb had trimmed the public reads at Q25 with fastp and called clones with MiXCR. Merged by CDR3 protein, the rows form single entries marked with the most common genes and DNA. This sample lists tens of thousands of distinct CDR3 sequences; 10% to 15% were detected once. Of the sample, 7.8% falls within the top ten clones. Specimen: PBMCs. Receptor source: a man between 60 and 70 years old in good health.

This clonotype showed up many times. V and J are TRBV25-1 and TRBJ1-3; D is perhaps TRBD1 (6 bases). The CDR3 consists of 16 residues. Trimming stripped 6 bases from V and 8 bases from J, with 23 bases between. The germline CDR1 and CDR2 sequences are MGHDK and SYGVNS. The CDR3 nucleotides read TGTGCCAGCAGGCACCCCACAGGGAGCCCTTGGGACACCATATATTTT. It codes for CASRHPTGSPWDTIYF.

The sample holds many counts of this clonotype. V gene TRBV20-1 combines with J gene TRBJ2-7, with 9 positions matching TRBD2. The CDR3 is 16 amino acids. Trimming took 6 bases from V and 3 from J; bases not matched to a gene: 15. CDR1 is DFQATT, CDR2 SNEGSKA, per germline (reference sequence). In nucleotides, the CDR3 is TGCAGTGCCGAAGTAGGGGATAGCGGGAGTTTCTACGAGCAGTACTTC. As protein: CSAEVGDSGSFYEQYF.

This chain links TRBV2 with TRBJ2-2; no firm D call. The germline V gene has CDR1 SNHLY and CDR2 FYNNEI. Trimming pared 7 bases from V and 5 bases from J, leaving 8 bases between. The CDR3 runs to 12 residues. The CDR3 loop reads CASIRVTGELFF. For the CDR3, the DNA is TGTGCCAGCATCCGGGTGACCGGGGAGCTGTTTTTT. Complete variable domain (other parts from reference TRBV2 and TRBJ2-2): EPEVTQTPSHQVTQMGQEVILRCVPISNHLYFYWYRQILGQKVEFLVSFYNNEISEKSEIFDDQFSVERPDGSNFTLKIRSTKLEDSAMYFCASIRVTGELFFGEGSRLTVL.

This clonotype has ten or more counts. The chain carries TRBV9 and TRBJ2-2, with TRBD1 identical over 7 bases. Trimming took 4 bases from V and 6 from J; bases not matched to a gene: 6. The CDR3 consists of 14 residues. CDR1 SGDLS and CDR2 YYNGEE come from the germline V gene. The DNA of the CDR3 is TGTGCCAGCAGCTTTGTCACAGGGGCCGGGGAGCTGTTTTTT. Its translation is CASSFVTGAGELFF.

This clonotype appeared many times. The chain uses TRBV28 and TRBJ2-2; possibly TRBD1 or TRBD2 for D (5 bases each). Germline-derived CDR1 and CDR2 are MDHEN and SYDVKM. Trimming stripped 6 bases from V and 7 bases from J, with 18 bases between. The CDR3 is made up of 15 amino acids. The CDR3 DNA sequence: TGTGCCAGCAGGAGCAGGGTTAGCGCGTACGGGGAGCTGTTTTTT. It encodes CASRSRVSAYGELFF.

J is TRBJ2-1 and V is TRBV5-1, with 8 bases lining up with TRBD2. The CDR3 runs 15 residues. After removal of 0 bases from V and 4 bases from J, the junction contained 3 bases not matched to a gene. Germline V CDR1 and CDR2: SGHRS, YFSETQ. The CDR3, as DNA: TGCGCCAGCAGCTTGGATAGCGGGGCATACAATGAGCAGTTCTTC. It is translated as CASSLDSGAYNEQFF.

A word on this clonotype: One end of the junction varies from germline; a read error may be responsible. V and J are TRBV20-1 and TRBJ2-1; a possible D gene is TRBD2 (5 bases). Germline values: CDR1 DFQATT, CDR2 SNEGSKA (reference sequence). The CDR3 spans 15 residues. The CDR3 region is CSARGVREGYNEKFF. In nucleotides, the CDR3 is TGCAGTGCTAGAGGGGTGCGTGAGGGTTACAATGAGAAGTTCTTC.

The V gene is TRBV5-1, the J gene TRBJ2-7; 8 nucleotides align to TRBD2. The junction had 8 bases not matched to a gene; V was cut back by 0 bases and J by 0 bases. The CDR3 is made up of 17 amino acids. Per the germline V gene, CDR1 is SGHRS and CDR2 is YFSETQ. CDR3 DNA: TGCGCCAGCAGCTTGGTCGCGGGGGGCCTTAGCTCCTACGAGCAGTACTTC. It codes for CASSLVAGGLSSYEQYF.

This clonotype was seen at least ten times. Relative to the germline gene, one junction end is altered; a read error may explain this. This rearrangement joins TRBV9 to TRBJ1-1; 12 nucleotides agree with TRBD1. The CDR3 is 16 amino acids. Germline values: CDR1 SGDLS, CDR2 YYNGEE. Here the CDR3 reads CASSAWDRGLKTEAFF. In DNA, the CDR3 is TGTGCCAGCAGCGCCTGGGACAGGGGGCTGAAAACTGAAGCTTTCTTT.

The rearrangement uses TRBV20-1 and TRBJ2-1; 11 bases fit TRBD1. CDR1 and CDR2 from the germline V gene are DFQATT and SNEGSKA (reference sequence). The CDR3 contains 15 residues. V lost 6 bases and J lost 6; bases outside the gene matches: 10. In DNA, the CDR3 is TGCAGTGCCCGCGCAGGACAGGGGGCAGGCAATGAGCAGTTCTTC. Translation gives CSARAGQGAGNEQFF.

The chain carries TRBV7-2 and TRBJ2-3, with 14 bases that match TRBD2. The length of the CDR3 is 16 residues. The V gene's germline CDR1 is SGHTA and CDR2 FQGNSA. Unmatched junction bases numbered 9, after V lost 5 bases and J lost 8 bases. The CDR3 sequence: CASSQGLAGAEGTQYF. In DNA form, the CDR3 reads TGTGCCAGCAGCCAGGGACTAGCGGGGGCCGAGGGTACGCAGTATTTT.

By share, this clonotype counts as medium-sized. This chain uses TRBV4-1 with TRBJ1-5; D not resolved. The V end lost 1 base, the J end lost 5 bases, and 6 bases lay between the germline ends. The CDR3 runs to 13 residues. CDR1 MGHRA and CDR2 YSYEKL come from the germline V gene. CDR3 protein: CASSQVEDQPQHF. The CDR3, as DNA: TGCGCCAGCAGCCAAGTGGAGGATCAGCCCCAGCATTTT.

The CDR3, as DNA: TGTGCCATCTCCGGGACTAGCGGTTCAGAGACCCAGTACTTC. This sequence encodes CAISGTSGSETQYF. J is TRBJ2-5 and V is TRBV10-3; 11 bases are shared with TRBD2. V trimming: 8 bases; J trimming: 4 bases; junction bases outside the gene matches: 6. The CDR3 loop spans 14 amino acids. The germline gives CDR1 ENHRY, CDR2 SYGVKD.

Ten or more counts support this clonotype. The chain is built from TRBV28 and TRBJ1-5; no clear D. Germline CDR1 reads MDHEN; CDR2 reads SYDVKM. The CDR3 consists of 14 residues. V lost 5 bases and J 5 bases, leaving 13 bases between the germline ends. The CDR3 DNA is TGTGCCAGCAGTGAGAACTTACCCCATCAGCCCCAGCATTTT. This codes for CASSENLPHQPQHF.

This clonotype was observed at least ten times. The chain couples TRBV20-1 to TRBJ2-3, with D perhaps matching TRBD1 (6 bases). Germline assignment: CDR1 DFQATT and CDR2 SNEGSKA (reference sequence). The CDR3 length is 15 residues. V dropped 1 base and J dropped 0 bases, with 11 bases sitting between them. CDR3 in DNA: TGCAGTGCTAGAGCCCCACAGGGCAGCACAGATACGCAGTATTTT. It codes for CSARAPQGSTDTQYF.

This clonotype was detected ten times or more. This rearrangement joins TRBV4-3 to TRBJ1-6; D not resolved. V was cut by 5 bases and J by 2 bases, with 10 bases left in between. CDR3 length: 15 amino acids. CDR1 and CDR2 from the germline V gene are LGHNA and YSLEER. The CDR3 DNA reads as TGCGCCAGCAGCTTATGGACGGCCTATAATTCACCCCTCCACTTT. Translating gives CASSLWTAYNSPLHF.

This rearrangement joins TRBV5-5 to TRBJ2-2, with D uncertain. With 2 bases removed from V and 4 bases from J, the gap between germline ends came to 6 bases. Germline V gene sequence: CDR1 SGHKS, CDR2 YYEKEE (reference sequence). This CDR3 is built from 13 residues. The chain's CDR3 is CASSFYTTGELFF. Here the CDR3 DNA reads TGTGCCAGCAGCTTTTATACCACCGGGGAGCTGTTTTTT. Looking up the rest from reference TRBV5-5 and TRBJ2-2 gives the full variable domain: DAGVTQSPTHLIKTRGQQVTLRCSPISGHKSVSWYQQVLGQGPQFIFQYYEKEERGRGNFPDRFSARQFPNYSSELNVNALLLGDSALYLCASSFYTTGELFFGEGSRLTVL.